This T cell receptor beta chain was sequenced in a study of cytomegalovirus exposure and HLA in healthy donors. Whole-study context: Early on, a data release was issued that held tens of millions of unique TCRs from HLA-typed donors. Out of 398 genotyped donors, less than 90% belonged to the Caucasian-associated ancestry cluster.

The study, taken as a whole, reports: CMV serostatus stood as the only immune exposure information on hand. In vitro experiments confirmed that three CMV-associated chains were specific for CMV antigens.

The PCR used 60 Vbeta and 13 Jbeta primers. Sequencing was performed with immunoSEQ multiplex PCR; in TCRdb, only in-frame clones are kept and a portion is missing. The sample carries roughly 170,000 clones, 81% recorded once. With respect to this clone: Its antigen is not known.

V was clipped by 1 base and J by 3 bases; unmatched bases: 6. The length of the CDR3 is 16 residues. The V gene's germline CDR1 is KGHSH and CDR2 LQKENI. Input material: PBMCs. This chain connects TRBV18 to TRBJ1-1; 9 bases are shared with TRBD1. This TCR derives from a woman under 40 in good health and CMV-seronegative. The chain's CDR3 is CASSPLPQGADTEAFF. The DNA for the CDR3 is TGTGCCAGCTCACCACTTCCACAGGGGGCAGACACTGAAGCTTTCTTT. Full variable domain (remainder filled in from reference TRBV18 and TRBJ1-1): NAGVMQNPRHLVRRRGQEARLRCSPMKGHSHVYWYRQLPEEGLKFMVYLQKENIIDESGMPKERFSAEFPKEGPSILRIQQVVRGDSAAYFCASSPLPQGADTEAFFGQGTRLTVV.